The sequence of this T cell receptor beta chain was determined in a study of T cells in tuberculosis (dated 2018 in TCRdb). Turning to the overall study: In the study, CD1B tetramers and high-throughput TCR immunosequencing were combined to characterize T cells specific for the mycobacterial lipid antigen glucose monomycolate (GMM). A South African clinical cohort compared IGRA-negative adolescents, IGRA-positive adolescents with latent tuberculosis and adults with active tuberculosis, over eight per group. Overall study outcomes, separate from this receptor: Shorter CDR3-alpha lengths in active tuberculosis patients partly drove the smaller NN-distances, and the TCR-beta difference was not statistically significant. Using GEM motif frequencies, a classifier achieved about 63% accuracy, whereas a classifier built on the diverse GMM-specific repertoire got to around 90% accuracy (AUROC 0.90). Clinical samples were chosen by availability of cryopreserved specimens, and active tuberculosis cases were adults while controls were adolescents. Active tuberculosis TCR-alpha repertoires showed smaller mean NN-distances to GMM-specific TCRs than IGRA-negative controls, suggesting clonal expansion of these TCRs.

At study entry, a tuberculin skin test and the QuantiFERON-TB GOLD In-Tube IGRA were used to screen adolescents for latent tuberculosis infection. Unsorted cryopreserved PBMC were immunosequenced, covering on average about 100,000 T cells per clinical donor. Eleven high schools in the Worcester region of the Western Cape, South Africa, served as enrollment sites for adolescents aged 12 to 18 years. Around 10 M. tuberculosis-infected and ten uninfected adolescents were selected with matching for age and sex. Adolescent PBMC were isolated from freshly drawn heparinized blood by density centrifugation and cryopreserved. The immunoSEQ multiplex PCR assay was used to generate TCR libraries, with TCR-beta and/or TCR-alpha/delta assays applied to each sample. The amplified TCR libraries were sequenced using the Illumina high-throughput platform. On the authors' methods: Clustering and dimensionality reduction were performed using pairwise TCRdist distances among GMM-specific receptors from ex vivo sorted or in vitro expanded T cells. Each clinical repertoire received a mean NN-distance score, defined as the average TCRdist to the nearest 10% of tetramer-positive reference sequences. GEM TCR motif frequency was calculated as the fraction of unique TCRs that matched known GEM sequences by V/J usage and CDR3 length. Linear discriminant analysis with leave-one-out cross-validation, implemented in scikit-learn, was used to classify active tuberculosis. This immuneACCESS table, as held by TCRdb, lists in-frame sequences with V and J called but not all clones. Of the missing ones, under half trace to an unresolved V gene in checked studies; the others have no known cause. The DNA gave D and trimming, while V, J and clone size come from that table. Present in this sample are about 36,000 clones, over 90% of which were seen just once. The ten largest make up roughly 7.2% of the sample.

Measured from the cysteine to the phenylalanine, the CDR3 is 15 residues long. Kept here is only the CDR3 DNA, which spans 45 bases and is read in frame from base 1. CDR1 and CDR2 (SGDLS, YYNGEE) derive from the germline V gene. At the junction V is shortened by 4 bases and J by 5 bases, with 15 bases in between. About this clone: The specificity of this receptor is unknown. Nothing much larger sits one base from this clone, and base qualities are not available.

The TCR was taken from a donor aged 10-35 years with latent tuberculosis or without tuberculosis infection. Recombination connected TRBV9 to TRBJ2-2; the D gene is perhaps TRBD2, from 6 matching bases. The material sequenced was PBMCs. The nucleotide sequence is given as TGTGCCAGCAGCCAAGGACTAAGGAGTACCGGGGAGCTGTTTTTT. This sequence encodes CASSQGLRSTGELFF.